This entry is about one T cell receptor beta chain. This CDR3 comprises 14 residues. CDR1 is MNHEY, CDR2 SMNVEV, per germline (reference sequence). V dropped 4 bases and J dropped 4 bases, with 13 bases sitting between them. This entry is derived from a study of blood T cell repertoires in COVID-19. Libraries were prepared by immunoSEQ multiplex PCR; TCRdb keeps only in-frame clonotypes and omits some of them. The sample lists roughly 200,000 clones; about 80% were seen once. The V gene is TRBV27, the J gene TRBJ1-2; perhaps TRBD1 as D (6 bases). The sequenced material came from peripheral blood. The source of this sequence is a woman in her forties or fifties with active or convalescent COVID-19. The CDR3 DNA sequence: TGTGCCAGCAGTTCCCTACAGGGCCGCTATGGCTACACCTTC. Protein product: CASSSLQGRYGYTF.